This is a list of T cell receptor beta chains from one sample in a study of T cell repertoires in cytomegalovirus infection. TCRdb analysed the reads with MiXCR anew, one entry per CDR3 protein. The repertoire holds about 920,000 distinct CDR3 sequences, with approximately 30% as singletons. These receptors have no identified antigens. Here the sequenced sample was cultured CD8+ T cells from PBMCs, taken from culture after CMV antigen stimulation. These receptors came from a human donor in good health (CMV status not recorded). Some clones in this sample may be carry-over from other donors' samples. Both conserved end residues are part of each CDR3. Each record gives: V gene, CDR3 length, D gene, clone size, J gene, CDR3 DNA, CDR3 protein. D genes are given only for firm matches. Expanded clones get a size class; other rows say once, few or many, or leave the size out.

TRBV11-1	15	-	-	TRBJ1-2	TGTGCCACATTCAGGTTGACAGGTGACAACTATGGCTACACCTTC	CATFRLTGDNYGYTF
TRBV27	16	-	many	TRBJ2-1	TGTGCCAGCAGTTTATCCGGGGGGACAGTTAACAATGAGCAGTTCTTC	CASSLSGGTVNNEQFF
TRBV6-5	14	-	-	TRBJ2-1	TGTGCCAGCAGTTACTTCAGTCCCCTCAATGAGCAGTTCTTC	CASSYFSPLNEQFF
TRBV7-6	15	TRBD1	many	TRBJ2-5	TGTGCCAGCAGCTCCGGGACAGGGCTCCAAGAGACCCAGTACTTC	CASSSGTGLQETQYF
TRBV10-3	16	-	-	TRBJ2-2	TGTGCCACCTCTGAGAGGGGGGGCCCAAACACCGGGGAGCTGTTTTTT	CATSERGGPNTGELFF
TRBV4-1	16	-	-	TRBJ2-6	TGCGCCAGCAGCCAAGCGAACCGGCTCGACGCCAACGTCCTGACTTTC	CASSQANRLDANVLTF
TRBV4-1	18	TRBD2	once	TRBJ2-2	TGCGCCAGCAGCCAAAGTCCAGCGGGGGGGACGAACACCGGGGAGCTGTTTTTT	CASSQSPAGGTNTGELFF
TRBV7-9	14	-	few	TRBJ2-2	TGTGCCAGCAGCTCGGAGGGGTCGGCCGGGGAGCTGTTTTTT	CASSSEGSAGELFF
TRBV5-1	17	-	few	TRBJ2-5	TGCGCCAGCAGCTTTCCCGACGGATGGCCCCCCCAAGAGACCCAGTACTTC	CASSFPDGWPPQETQYF
TRBV6-2/TRBV6-3	15	TRBD1	many	TRBJ1-6	TGTGCCAGCAGTTACCGGCAGGGGGTCCATTCACCCCTCCACTTT	CASSYRQGVHSPLHF
TRBV6-1	13	-	-	TRBJ2-5	TGTGCCAGCAGTTACCTGGGTTGGAAGACCCAGTACTTC	CASSYLGWKTQYF
TRBV2	19	TRBD1	few	TRBJ1-1	TGTGCCAGCAGTGAAGGTGGGACAGGGATTGCAGACATGAACACTGAAGCTTTCTTT	CASSEGGTGIADMNTEAFF
TRBV5-1	13	-	-	TRBJ1-2	TGCGCCAGCAGCCCCCGGACAGTGGGGGGCTACACCTTC	CASSPRTVGGYTF
TRBV12-3/TRBV12-4	16	-	-	TRBJ1-6	TGTGCCAGCAGGGATCGACAGGACCCTTATAATTCACCCCTCCACTTT	CASRDRQDPYNSPLHF
TRBV7-8	17	TRBD2	many	TRBJ2-1	TGTGCCAGCACCGAACTGGGGGGGGTGAAATCCTACAATGAGCAGTTCTTC	CASTELGGVKSYNEQFF
TRBV23-1	14	-	-	TRBJ1-5	TGCGCCAGCAGTCAATCGATCAGGACGGGGCCCCAGCATTTT	CASSQSIRTGPQHF
TRBV12-3/TRBV12-4	13	-	many	TRBJ2-3	TGTGCCAGCACCGATCGGAGCACAGATACGCAGTATTTT	CASTDRSTDTQYF
TRBV7-6	15	-	-	TRBJ2-2	TGTGCCAGCAGCTCCACTGGGTCCCATACCGGGGAGCTGTTTTTT	CASSSTGSHTGELFF
TRBV7-9	15	TRBD1	few	TRBJ1-1	TGTGCCAGCAGTAATAGACAGGGAGGAGGCACTGAAGCTTTCTTT	CASSNRQGGGTEAFF
TRBV12-3/TRBV12-4	19	TRBD1	-	TRBJ1-1	TGTGCCAGCAGACTTGACGAGAACCCGGGACAGGGAGTAGACACTGAAGCTTTCTTT	CASRLDENPGQGVDTEAFF
TRBV2	15	TRBD1	few	TRBJ1-5	TGTGCCAGCAGTGAGCTTACAGGGGTGCATCAGCCCCAGCATTTT	CASSELTGVHQPQHF
TRBV7-2	12	-	few	TRBJ1-2	TGTGCCAGCAGCTTTGGGGACTATGGCTACACCTTC	CASSFGDYGYTF